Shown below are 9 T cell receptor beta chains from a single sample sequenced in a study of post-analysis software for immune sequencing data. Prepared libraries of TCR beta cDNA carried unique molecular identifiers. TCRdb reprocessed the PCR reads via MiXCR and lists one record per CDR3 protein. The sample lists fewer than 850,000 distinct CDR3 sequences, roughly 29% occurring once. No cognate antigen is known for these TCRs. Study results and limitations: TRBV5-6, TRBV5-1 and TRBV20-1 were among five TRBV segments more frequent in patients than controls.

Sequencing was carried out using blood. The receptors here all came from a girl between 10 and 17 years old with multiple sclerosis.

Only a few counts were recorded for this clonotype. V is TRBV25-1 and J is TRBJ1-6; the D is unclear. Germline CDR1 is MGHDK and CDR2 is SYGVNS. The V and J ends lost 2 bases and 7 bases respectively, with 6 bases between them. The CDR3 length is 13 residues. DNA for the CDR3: TGTGCCAGCAGTGAAAGCCCCAATTCACCCCTCCACTTT. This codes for CASSESPNSPLHF.

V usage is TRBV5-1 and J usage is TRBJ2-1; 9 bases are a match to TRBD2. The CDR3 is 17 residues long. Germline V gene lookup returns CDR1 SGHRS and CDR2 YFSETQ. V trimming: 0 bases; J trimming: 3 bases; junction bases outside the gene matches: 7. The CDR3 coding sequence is TGCGCCAGCAGCTTGGCCGGGGGGACTAGCTACTACAATGAGCAGTTCTTC. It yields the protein CASSLAGGTSYYNEQFF.

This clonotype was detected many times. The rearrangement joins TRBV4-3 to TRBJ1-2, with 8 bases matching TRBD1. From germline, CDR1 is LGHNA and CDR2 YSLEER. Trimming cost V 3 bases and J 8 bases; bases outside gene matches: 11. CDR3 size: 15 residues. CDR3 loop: CASSQSDRGERGYTF. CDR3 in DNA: TGCGCCAGCAGCCAGTCCGACAGGGGAGAACGCGGCTACACCTTC.

Here the CDR3 reads CASSPRQGPYTEAFF. As DNA, the CDR3 is TGTGCCAGCAGCCCCCGACAGGGTCCCTATACTGAAGCTTTCTTT. The chain combines TRBV7-2 with TRBJ1-1; TRBD1 aligns across 7 bases. The junction had 11 bases not matched to a gene; V was cut back by 5 bases and J by 5 bases. Germline V gene lookup returns CDR1 SGHTA and CDR2 FQGNSA. There are 15 residues in the CDR3.

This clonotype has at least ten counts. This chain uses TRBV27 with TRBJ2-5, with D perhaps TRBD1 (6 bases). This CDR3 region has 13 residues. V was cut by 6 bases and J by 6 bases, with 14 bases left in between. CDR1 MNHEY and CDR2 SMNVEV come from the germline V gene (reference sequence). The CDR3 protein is CASSSPGAKTQYF. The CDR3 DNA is TGTGCCAGCAGCAGCCCAGGGGCGAAGACCCAGTACTTC.

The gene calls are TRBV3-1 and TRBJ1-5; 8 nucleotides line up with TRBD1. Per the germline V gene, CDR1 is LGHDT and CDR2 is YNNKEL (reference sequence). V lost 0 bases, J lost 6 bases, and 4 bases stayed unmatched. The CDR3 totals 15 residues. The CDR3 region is CASSQDATGAQPQHF. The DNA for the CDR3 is TGTGCCAGCAGCCAAGATGCGACAGGGGCTCAGCCCCAGCATTTT.

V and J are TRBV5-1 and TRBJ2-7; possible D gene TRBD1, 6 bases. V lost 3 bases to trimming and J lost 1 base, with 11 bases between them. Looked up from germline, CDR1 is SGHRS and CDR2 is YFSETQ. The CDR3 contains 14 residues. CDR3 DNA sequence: TGCGCCAGCAGCTCAGGGGATGGATCCTACGAGCAGTACTTC. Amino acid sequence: CASSSGDGSYEQYF.

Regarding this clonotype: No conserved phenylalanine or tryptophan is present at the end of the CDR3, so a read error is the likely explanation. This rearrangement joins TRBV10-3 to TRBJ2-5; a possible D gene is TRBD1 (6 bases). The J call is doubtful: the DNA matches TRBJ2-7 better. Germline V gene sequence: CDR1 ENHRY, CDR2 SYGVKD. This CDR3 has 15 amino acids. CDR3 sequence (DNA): TGTGCCATCAGTGATCGGGACAAAATCTCCTACGAGCAGTACTGC. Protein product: CAISDRDKISYEQYC.

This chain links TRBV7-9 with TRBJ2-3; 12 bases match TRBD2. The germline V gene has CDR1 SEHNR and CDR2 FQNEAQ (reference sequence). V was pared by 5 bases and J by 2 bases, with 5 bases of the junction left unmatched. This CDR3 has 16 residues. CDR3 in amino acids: CASSRRTSGNTDTQYF. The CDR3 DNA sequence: TGTGCCAGCAGCCGTCGGACTAGCGGGAACACAGATACGCAGTATTTT.